These T cell receptor beta chains were read from a single sample in a study of response to subunit inactivated influenza vaccine. TCRdb called the RT-PCR reads again in MiXCR, with one record for every CDR3 protein. The sample records approximately 730,000 distinct CDR3 sequences, roughly 14% being singletons. The source was PBMCs from blood, collected around 15 days before vaccination. These receptors came from a man between 45 and 60 years old who received an inactivated influenza vaccine. CDR3s include the opening cysteine and the closing phenylalanine or tryptophan. Each record gives: V gene, clone size, D gene, J gene, CDR3 protein, CDR3 DNA. A D gene is named only where the DNA matches it firmly. Only part of the rows carry a size: once, few, many, or a class if the clone is expanded.

TRBV20-1,NA,NA,TRBJ1-2,CSARDGTNYGYTF,TGCAGTGCTAGGGACGGAACTAACTATGGCTACACCTTC
TRBV18,few,NA,TRBJ2-7,CASSLTSPGIVNEQYF,TGTGCCAGCTCACTAACCTCTCCAGGGATAGTGAACGAGCAGTACTTC
TRBV20-1,NA,TRBD2,TRBJ2-3,CSASETSGKRADTQYF,TGCAGTGCTAGCGAGACTAGCGGGAAAAGGGCAGATACGCAGTATTTT
TRBV9,NA,NA,TRBJ1-5,CASSEDGQQPQHF,TGTGCCAGCAGCGAGGACGGACAGCAGCCCCAGCATTTT
TRBV9,NA,NA,TRBJ1-6,CASSVDPDYNSPLHF,TGTGCCAGCAGCGTAGACCCCGATTATAATTCACCCCTCCACTTT
TRBV18,once,TRBD2,TRBJ2-7,CASSPGGEGRYEQYF,TGTGCCAGCTCACCAGGGGGGGAGGGCCGCTACGAGCAGTACTTC
TRBV5-1,many,NA,TRBJ1-1,CASRAQGNTEAFF,TGCGCCAGCAGAGCACAGGGGAACACTGAAGCTTTCTTT
TRBV5-1,NA,NA,TRBJ2-7,CASSLAQGFNEQYF,TGCGCCAGCAGCTTGGCACAGGGTTTCAACGAGCAGTACTTC
TRBV7-9,NA,TRBD2,TRBJ2-5,CASSHYKGGPGETQYF,TGTGCCAGCAGCCATTACAAGGGAGGGCCTGGGGAGACCCAGTACTTC
TRBV5-1,few,TRBD2,TRBJ2-3,CASSPLSGDSSTDTQYF,TGCGCCAGCAGCCCTCTTAGCGGGGACTCTAGCACAGATACGCAGTATTTT
TRBV4-3,few,TRBD1,TRBJ2-3,CASSHADRSGNGDTQYF,TGCGCCAGCAGCCACGCGGACAGGTCTGGAAATGGAGATACGCAGTATTTT
TRBV21-1,many,NA,TRBJ1-2,CASSTWTGRTNNYGYTF,TGTGCCAGCAGCACCTGGACAGGGCGCACAAATAACTATGGCTACACCTTC
TRBV2,few,NA,TRBJ1-2,CASTRAVAVGGYTF,TGTGCCAGCACTCGGGCGGTGGCCGTAGGTGGCTACACCTTC
TRBV19,many,NA,TRBJ2-3,CASRPDYSTDTQYF,TGTGCCAGTAGACCGGACTACAGCACAGATACGCAGTATTTT
TRBV7-2,NA,NA,TRBJ2-7,CASSLEGRGVSF,TGTGCCAGCAGCTTAGAGGGCAGGGGAGTTTCTTTC
TRBV5-1,NA,NA,TRBJ2-7,CASSQVSGYSYEQYF,TGCGCCAGCAGCCAAGTAAGCGGGTATTCCTACGAGCAGTACTTC
TRBV9,few,NA,TRBJ1-4,CASSVDVATNEKLFF,TGTGCCAGCAGCGTAGACGTTGCAACTAATGAAAAACTGTTTTTT
TRBV7-8,NA,NA,TRBJ1-2,CASSPVGRAGYGYTF,TGTGCCAGCAGCCCCGTCGGCAGGGCTGGGTATGGCTACACCTTC